These 25 T cell receptor beta chains came from one sample sequenced in a study of regulatory T cells in long-lasting Graves disease. Arm-PCR of CDR3 regions with iRepertoire HTBI primers generated TCR beta libraries. TCRdb passed the multiplex PCR reads through MiXCR, listing each CDR3 protein once. The sample yields over 350,000 distinct CDR3 sequences, 14% to 15% seen once. Time point reported: newly diagnosed GD, antithyroid drugs for less than 3 months. PBMC RNA was the source of the TCR library. Another study also made use of these data, one on T cells in Graves' hyperthyroidism and ophthalmopathy.

The material sequenced was peripheral blood mononuclear cells (PBMCs), taken at new diagnosis, from a patient treated with antithyroid drugs. All receptors come from a woman between 35 and 50 years old with Graves disease.

Regarding this clonotype: At one boundary the junction diverges from the germline segment, which might be a read error. V and J are TRBV19 and TRBJ2-2, with 8 bases matching TRBD1. Germline values: CDR1 LNHDA, CDR2 SQIVND (reference sequence). CDR3 length: 16 amino acids. DNA for the CDR3: TGTGCCAGTAGCCCTAACAGGGGGGCTAACACCGGGGAGCCGTTTTTT. Translation gives CASSPNRGANTGEPFF.

This chain links TRBV7-2 with TRBJ1-1, with D tentatively TRBD1 (5 bases). Germline CDR1 reads SGHTA; CDR2 reads FQGNSA. This CDR3 has 17 amino acids. The V gene lost 0 bases and the J gene lost 7 bases, with 21 bases spanning the gap. CDR3 sequence: CASSLARAGGSADEAFF. CDR3 bases: TGTGCCAGCAGCTTAGCGCGGGCCGGGGGGTCGGCTGATGAAGCTTTCTTT.

With respect to this clonotype: This may come from a read error, since a much larger clone is one base off. The V gene is TRBV10-3, the J gene TRBJ1-3; D unclear. The length of the CDR3 is 14 residues. The germline CDR1 and CDR2 sequences are ENHRY and SYGVKD. Trimming shortened V by 5 bases and J by 3 bases, and 11 bases separated the two germline ends. The CDR3 nucleotides read TGTGCCATCAGTCCAGGTGGGGTTGGAAACACCATATATTTT. Residues: CAISPGGVGNTIYF.

This clonotype was detected many times. The chain couples TRBV9 to TRBJ1-1; D remains unclear. Germline V lookup: CDR1 SGDLS, CDR2 YYNGEE. V lost 0 bases and J lost 6, with 9 bases in between. CDR3 size: 13 residues. The CDR3 loop is CASSVGGVAEAFF. The CDR3 DNA sequence: TGTGCCAGCAGCGTAGGTGGGGTGGCTGAAGCTTTCTTT.

This clonotype was found many times. V is TRBV2 and J is TRBJ1-5; 7 bases align to TRBD1. Germline loops: CDR1 SNHLY, CDR2 FYNNEI. V trimming: 6 bases; J trimming: 6 bases; junction bases outside the gene matches: 8. The CDR3 is 14 residues long. This CDR3 is CASRGTGDVQPQHF. As DNA, the CDR3 is TGTGCCAGCAGAGGAACAGGGGATGTTCAGCCCCAGCATTTT.

The gene calls are TRBV7-8 and TRBJ1-1; no reliable D call. With 5 bases removed from V and 1 base from J, the gap between germline ends came to 8 bases. The CDR3 covers 13 residues. CDR1 and CDR2 from the germline V gene are SGHVS and FQNEAQ. DNA of the CDR3: TGTGCCAGCAGCCCGAGTGAGAACACTGAAGCTTTCTTT. Translating gives CASSPSENTEAFF.

This clonotype was seen repeatedly, ten times or more. For the CDR3, the DNA is TGTGCCAGCAGGAACCGGGAACTATCCGGTGAGCAGTTCTTC. This codes for CASRNRELSGEQFF. This chain connects TRBV6-1 to TRBJ2-1, with D perhaps matching TRBD2 (5 bases). Germline V CDR1 and CDR2: MNHNS, SASEGT. Trimming pared 6 bases from V and 9 bases from J, leaving 18 bases between. The CDR3 length is 14 residues.

This clonotype was counted at least ten times. V and J are TRBV5-1 and TRBJ2-7; 11 bases fit TRBD2. Germline lookup yields CDR1 SGHRS and CDR2 YFSETQ. Germline trimming cut 0 bases from V and 2 bases from J; bases unmatched to any gene: 10. The CDR3 consists of 18 residues. The CDR3 nucleotides are TGCGCCAGCAGCTTGGCAGCGAGGGGACTAGCGGCTACCTACGAGCAGTACTTC. As protein: CASSLAARGLAATYEQYF.

This clonotype has at least ten counts. The rearrangement uses TRBV4-1 and TRBJ2-3; a weak D match, TRBD1 (5 bases). The CDR3 covers 14 residues. V lost 1 base, J lost 3 bases, and 8 bases lay in between. Germline CDR1 MGHRA, CDR2 YSYEKL. The CDR3 loop is CASSQGGSTDTQYF. CDR3 bases: TGCGCCAGCAGCCAAGGGGGCAGTACAGATACGCAGTATTTT.

In its sample, this clonotype was seen a few times. The chain has TRBV10-3 and TRBJ2-1; D might be TRBD1 (5 bases). In germline, CDR1 is ENHRY, CDR2 SYGVKD. V gave up 4 bases and J gave up 4 bases, with 11 bases separating them. The CDR3 is 14 amino acids. The CDR3 reads CAISASDRYNEQFF. The CDR3, as DNA: TGTGCCATCAGTGCCTCAGACAGATACAATGAGCAGTTCTTC.

The CDR3 region has the DNA TGTGCCAGCTCGACCACAGGGACAGCCACAGATACGCAGTATTTT. Amino acid sequence: CASSTTGTATDTQYF. The V and J genes are TRBV18 and TRBJ2-3; the match to TRBD1 covers 7 bases. Germline CDR1 and CDR2: KGHSH and LQKENI. V was clipped by 6 bases and J by 2 bases; unmatched bases: 8. This CDR3 is built from 15 residues.

On this clonotype: One end of the junction varies from germline; a read error may be responsible. V usage is TRBV28 and J usage is TRBJ2-1, with 16 bases matching TRBD2. Germline V gene sequence: CDR1 MDHEN, CDR2 SYDVKM. The CDR3 totals 16 residues. CDR3 sequence (DNA): TGTGCCGGCAGGAAGGGACTAGCGGGAGGGCAGGGTGAGCAGTTCTTC. Protein product: CAGRKGLAGGQGEQFF.

This chain joins TRBV20-1 and TRBJ2-7; either TRBD1 or TRBD2 may fit D (6 bases each). The V gene lost 0 bases and the J gene lost 4 bases, with 13 bases spanning the gap. CDR3 length: 14 amino acids. The germline V gene encodes CDR1 DFQATT and CDR2 SNEGSKA (reference sequence). In DNA, the CDR3 is TGCAGTGCTAGAGATCGCGGGACACCTTACGAGCAGTACTTC. It encodes CSARDRGTPYEQYF.

This clonotype has a handful of counts. A much more abundant neighbour one base away suggests this may be a read error. The chain couples TRBV3-1 to TRBJ2-1; 13 nucleotides align to TRBD2. The length of the CDR3 is 14 residues. Germline CDR1 reads LGHDT; CDR2 reads YNNKEL (reference sequence). J gave up 10 bases and V 4 bases, and 4 bases lay outside the gene matches. The CDR3 spells CASSPGLAGEEQFF. The CDR3 nucleotides read TGTGCCAGCAGCCCCGGACTAGCGGGAGAAGAGCAGTTCTTC.

This clonotype was detected ten times or more. The J gene is TRBJ2-3, the V gene TRBV7-2; 9 bases are shared with TRBD2. The CDR3 has 15 amino acids. CDR1 is SGHTA and CDR2 is FQGNSA in the germline V gene. The V and J ends lost 5 bases and 1 base, in that order; junction bases with no gene match: 4. In DNA, the CDR3 is TGTGCCAGCAGCACGCGACTAGCGGGCACAGATACGCAGTATTTT. Protein: CASSTRLAGTDTQYF.

At least ten counts were recorded for this clonotype. The V gene is TRBV2, the J gene TRBJ2-3, with D unresolved. Germline-derived CDR1 and CDR2 are SNHLY and FYNNEI. CDR3 length equals 13 residues. The CDR3 region has the DNA TGTGCTCATCAGAAGAGAGCGTCAGATACGCAGTATTTT. It yields the protein CAHQKRASDTQYF.

This clonotype has a count of ten or more. This chain joins TRBV7-9 and TRBJ2-5; TRBD2 matches at 7 bases. Germline-derived CDR1 and CDR2 are SEHNR and FQNEAQ (reference sequence). The J segment lost 3 bases and the V segment lost 2 bases, leaving 9 bases of the junction unmatched. This CDR3 comprises 16 residues. The CDR3 sequence is CASSLRRTRGKETQYF. CDR3 DNA: TGTGCCAGCAGCTTACGTCGTACGCGGGGGAAAGAGACCCAGTACTTC.

This clonotype was seen ten or more times. The chain is built from TRBV27 and TRBJ2-5, with 8 bases matching TRBD2. The J call is uncertain, as TRBJ2-1 better fits the DNA end. In germline, CDR1 is MNHEY, CDR2 SMNVEV (reference sequence). The CDR3 consists of 14 residues. The CDR3 DNA is TGTGCCAGCAGTTCGGGGGGGCCTTTGAATGAGCAGTTCTTC. It encodes CASSSGGPLNEQFF.

This clonotype has at least ten counts. The chain uses TRBV12-3 or TRBV12-4 and TRBJ2-2; D perhaps matches TRBD1 (6 bases). There are 13 residues in the CDR3. V shed 6 bases and J shed 6 bases, with 11 bases lying between them. For the CDR3, the DNA is TGTGCCAGCAGAGTTACAGGGTCCGGGGAGCTGTTTTTT. It translates to CASRVTGSGELFF.

In this sample, this clonotype turned up many times. The chain links TRBV29-1 to TRBJ2-2; 7 bases align to TRBD2. The V gene's germline CDR1 is SQVTM and CDR2 ANQGSEA. V was clipped by 2 bases and J by 5 bases; unmatched bases: 5. The CDR3 is 14 amino acids. The chain's CDR3 is CSVERGEGTGELFF. The CDR3 DNA follows: TGCAGCGTTGAACGGGGGGAGGGGACCGGGGAGCTGTTTTTT.

This clonotype was observed at least ten times. The V gene is TRBV24-1, the J gene TRBJ2-1, with 10 positions matching TRBD2. The V gene end was trimmed by 3 bases and the J gene end by 2 bases; junction bases not matched to a gene: 3. Per the germline V gene, CDR1 is KGHDR and CDR2 is SFDVKD. CDR3 length: 16 residues. As DNA, the CDR3 is TGTGCCACCAGTGATGGACTAGCGGTGCCCTACAATGAGCAGTTCTTC. Translating it yields CATSDGLAVPYNEQFF.

V gene TRBV5-4 combines with J gene TRBJ2-7, with D unclear. CDR3 size: 16 residues. With 4 bases removed from V and 6 bases from J, the gap between germline ends came to 23 bases. The germline V gene encodes CDR1 SGHNT and CDR2 YYREEE (reference sequence). Written as DNA, the CDR3 is TGTGCCAGCAGCCCCCTAAAGGTCTCAAATATTTGCGAGCAGTACTTC. Residues: CASSPLKVSNICEQYF. Drawing the rest from reference TRBV5-4 and TRBJ2-7, the complete variable domain is ETGVTQSPTHLIKTRGQQVTLRCSSQSGHNTVSWYQQALGQGPQFIFQYYREEENGRGNFPPRFSGLQFPNYSSELNVNALELDDSALYLCASSPLKVSNICEQYFGPGTRLTVT.

In its sample, this clonotype was seen many times. The chain couples TRBV7-9 to TRBJ2-7; 7 positions match TRBD1. With V trimmed by 5 bases and J by 2 bases, 12 bases remained unmatched. There are 16 residues in the CDR3. Germline V gene lookup returns CDR1 SEHNR and CDR2 FQNEAQ (reference sequence). DNA of the CDR3: TGTGCCAGCAGCCACAGCTCCGGGACAGAAACCTACGAGCAGTACTTC. This gives the protein CASSHSSGTETYEQYF.

This clonotype was observed at least ten times. This chain uses TRBV30 with TRBJ2-2; D gene unclear. Germline V lookup: CDR1 GTSNPN, CDR2 SVGIG (reference sequence). The CDR3 consists of 12 residues. V shed 3 bases and J shed 5 bases, with 7 bases lying between them. CDR3 sequence reads: CAWRRYTGELFF. The DNA for the CDR3 is TGTGCCTGGAGGAGGTATACCGGGGAGCTGTTTTTT.

This clonotype was counted many times. This chain uses TRBV20-1 with TRBJ2-7, with D uncertain. The germline V and J ends were trimmed by 4 bases and 2 bases, with 6 bases remaining between them. Germline V lookup: CDR1 DFQATT, CDR2 SNEGSKA (reference sequence). This CDR3 has 11 residues. The CDR3 DNA sequence: TGCAGTGCTACGTGGGCCTACGAGCAGTACTTC. Encoded protein: CSATWAYEQYF.